Following are 7 T cell receptor beta chains from one sample sequenced in a study of resident and recirculating memory T cells in vitiligo. Sequencing was performed with immunoSEQ multiplex PCR; in TCRdb, only in-frame clones are kept and a portion is missing. The sample has tens of thousands of clones, just over 90% seen once. Sequenced material: blood. The receptors come from a male donor with vitiligo.

This chain links TRBV9 with TRBJ2-2; D is possibly TRBD2 (6 bases). The CDR3 contains 14 residues. Germline assignment: CDR1 SGDLS and CDR2 YYNGEE. The V end lost 7 bases, the J end lost 4 bases, and 14 bases lay between the germline ends. This CDR3 reads CASRSGGGTGELFF. As DNA, the CDR3 is TGTGCCAGCCGGTCCGGGGGAGGCACCGGGGAGCTGTTTTTT.

The chain couples TRBV2 to TRBJ1-1; TRBD1 matches 11 bases. The CDR3 is 15 residues long. V was pared by 5 bases and J by 4 bases, with 6 bases of the junction left unmatched. The V gene's germline CDR1 is SNHLY and CDR2 FYNNEI. The CDR3 reads CASSSPGTGGTEAFF. The CDR3 DNA reads TGTGCCAGCAGTAGTCCCGGGACAGGGGGCACTGAAGCTTTCTTT.

The rearrangement uses TRBV4-1 and TRBJ1-1, with 11 bases fitting TRBD1. The CDR3 has 17 amino acids. The germline CDR1 and CDR2 sequences are MGHRA and YSYEKL. V shed 4 bases and J 11 bases; nucleotides not matched to a gene: 18. The CDR3 DNA follows: TGCGCCAGCAGCCCGGGGGGATTTAGGACAGGGGGCATTAGGGCTTTCTTT. It specifies CASSPGGFRTGGIRAFF.

J is TRBJ1-6 and V is TRBV28, with no clear D. The V gene's germline CDR1 is MDHEN and CDR2 SYDVKM. This CDR3 region has 13 residues. V lost 5 bases to trimming and J lost 8 bases, with 10 bases between them. Written as DNA, the CDR3 is TGTGCCAGCAGTGCCAGGCCAGATTCACCCCTCCACTTT. Translation gives CASSARPDSPLHF.

The chain employs TRBV7-9 and TRBJ1-6, with a tentative D call TRBD1 (5 bases). There are 16 residues in the CDR3. The ends were cut back, 0 bases at V and 8 bases at J, with 14 bases in the middle. Germline V gene lookup returns CDR1 SEHNR and CDR2 FQNEAQ (reference sequence). In DNA form, the CDR3 reads TGTGCCAGCAGCTTAGCTAGCGGGAGGGGACATTCACCCCTCCACTTT. Translation: CASSLASGRGHSPLHF.

The CDR3 protein is CASSPGGSGYGYTF. The CDR3, as DNA: TGCGCCAGCAGCCCAGGGGGCTCCGGCTATGGCTACACCTTC. The V gene is TRBV4-3, the J gene TRBJ1-2, with 8 bases matching TRBD1. Trimming took 4 bases from V and 4 from J; bases not matched to a gene: 5. CDR3 length: 14 amino acids. Germline assignment: CDR1 LGHNA and CDR2 YSLEER.

This clone was observed once. The V call is TRBV6-6, the J call TRBJ1-2; TRBD1 agrees at 7 bases. Germline CDR1 and CDR2: MNHNY and SVGAGI (reference sequence). This CDR3 is 14 amino acids long. V was clipped by 2 bases and J by 6 bases; unmatched bases: 6. Here the CDR3 DNA reads TGTGCCAGCAGTTACCTCGGGACAGAAAATGGCTACACCTTC. Translation: CASSYLGTENGYTF.